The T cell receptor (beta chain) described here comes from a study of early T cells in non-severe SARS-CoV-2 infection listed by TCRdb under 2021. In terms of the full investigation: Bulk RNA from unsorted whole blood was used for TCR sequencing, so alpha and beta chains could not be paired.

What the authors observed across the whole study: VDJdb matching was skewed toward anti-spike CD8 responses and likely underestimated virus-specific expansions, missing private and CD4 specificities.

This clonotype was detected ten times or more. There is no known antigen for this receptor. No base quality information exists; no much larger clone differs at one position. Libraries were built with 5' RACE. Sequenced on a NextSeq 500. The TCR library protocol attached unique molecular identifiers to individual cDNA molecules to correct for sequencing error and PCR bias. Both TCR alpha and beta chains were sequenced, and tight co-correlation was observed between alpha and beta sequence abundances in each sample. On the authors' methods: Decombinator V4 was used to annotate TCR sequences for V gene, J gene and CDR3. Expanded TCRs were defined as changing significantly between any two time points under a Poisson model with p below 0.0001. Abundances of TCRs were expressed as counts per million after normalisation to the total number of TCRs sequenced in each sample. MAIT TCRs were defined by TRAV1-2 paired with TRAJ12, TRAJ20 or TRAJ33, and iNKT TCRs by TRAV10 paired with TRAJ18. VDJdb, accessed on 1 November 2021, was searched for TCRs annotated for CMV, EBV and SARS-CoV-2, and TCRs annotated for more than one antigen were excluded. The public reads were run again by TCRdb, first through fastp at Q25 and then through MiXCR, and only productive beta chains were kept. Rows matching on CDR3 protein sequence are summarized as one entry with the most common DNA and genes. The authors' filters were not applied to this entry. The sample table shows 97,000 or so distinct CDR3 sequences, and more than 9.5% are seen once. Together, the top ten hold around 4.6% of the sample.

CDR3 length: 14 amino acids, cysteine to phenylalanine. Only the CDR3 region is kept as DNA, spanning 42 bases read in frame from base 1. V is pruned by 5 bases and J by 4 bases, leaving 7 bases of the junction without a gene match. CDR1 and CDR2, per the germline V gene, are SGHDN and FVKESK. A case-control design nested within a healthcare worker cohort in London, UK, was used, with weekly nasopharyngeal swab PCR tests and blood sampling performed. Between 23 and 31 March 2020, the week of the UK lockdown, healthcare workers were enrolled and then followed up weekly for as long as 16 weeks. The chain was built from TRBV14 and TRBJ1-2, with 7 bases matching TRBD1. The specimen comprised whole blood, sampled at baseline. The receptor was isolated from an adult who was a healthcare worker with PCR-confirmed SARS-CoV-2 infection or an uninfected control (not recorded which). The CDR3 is CASSIGQVSYGYTF. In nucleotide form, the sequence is TGTGCCAGCAGCATCGGACAGGTCTCCTATGGCTACACCTTC.